What follows are 20 T cell receptor beta chains derived from one specimen sequenced in a study of cytomegalovirus exposure and HLA in healthy donors. The PCR contained 60 Vbeta and 13 Jbeta primers. Assay: immunoSEQ multiplex PCR; the TCRdb copy retains only in-frame clones and omits some. The table includes approximately 180,000 clones, approximately 80% detected once. The sample taken for sequencing was PBMCs. These receptor sequences come from a woman aged 25 to 45 in good health and CMV-seronegative.

The rearrangement uses TRBV7-8 and TRBJ1-6; no firm D call. V was shortened by 0 bases and J by 6 bases, with 9 bases between the two germline ends. The CDR3 spans 15 residues. The germline gives CDR1 SGHVS, CDR2 FQNEAQ. The CDR3 reads CASSLAGGSNSPLHF. Written as DNA, the CDR3 is TGTGCCAGCAGCTTAGCAGGCGGAAGTAATTCACCCCTCCACTTT. Looking up the rest from reference TRBV7-8 and TRBJ1-6 gives the full variable domain: GAGVSQSPRYKVAKRGQDVALRCDPISGHVSLFWYQQALGQGPEFLTYFQNEAQLDKSGLPSDRFFAERPEGSVSTLKIQRTQQEDSAVYLCASSLAGGSNSPLHFGNGTRLTVT.

The chain couples TRBV9 to TRBJ2-1; maybe TRBD2 (6 bases). The V end lost 0 bases, the J end lost 6 bases, and 10 bases lay between the germline ends. This CDR3 is 14 amino acids long. Germline assignment: CDR1 SGDLS and CDR2 YYNGEE. This chain's CDR3 is CASSVEGLGNEQFF. Written as DNA, the CDR3 is TGTGCCAGCAGCGTAGAGGGACTGGGCAATGAGCAGTTCTTC. Full variable domain (remainder filled in from reference TRBV9 and TRBJ2-1): DSGVTQTPKHLITATGQRVTLRCSPRSGDLSVYWYQQSLDQGLQFLIQYYNGEERAKGNILERFSAQQFPDLHSELNLSSLELGDSALYFCASSVEGLGNEQFFGPGTRLTVL.

V usage is TRBV7-2 and J usage is TRBJ2-7, with unresolved D. The germline CDR1 and CDR2 sequences are SGHTA and FQGNSA. V was shortened by 3 bases and J by 4 bases, with 13 bases between the two germline ends. The CDR3 runs 14 residues. For the CDR3, the DNA is TGTGCCAGCAGCTTTTCCTCGGGTTTTTACGAGCAGTACTTC. Encoded protein: CASSFSSGFYEQYF.

Only one count was recorded for this clone. This rearrangement joins TRBV4-1 to TRBJ1-6; D is possibly TRBD1 (6 bases). This CDR3 is 16 amino acids long. The V gene's germline CDR1 is MGHRA and CDR2 YSYEKL. The germline V and J ends were trimmed by 4 bases and 7 bases, with 17 bases remaining between them. The CDR3 region is CASSLTPSGANSPLHF. Written as DNA, the CDR3 is TGCGCCAGCAGCCTAACGCCATCAGGGGCAAATTCACCCCTCCACTTT.

The chain combines TRBV5-1 with TRBJ2-3; 8 nucleotides match TRBD2. CDR3 length: 15 residues. CDR1 is SGHRS, CDR2 YFSETQ, per germline. J gave up 3 bases and V 4 bases, and 7 bases lay outside the gene matches. CDR3 in amino acids: CASSRSSGGTDTQYF. CDR3 DNA: TGCGCCAGCAGCCGATCCAGCGGGGGAACAGATACGCAGTATTTT.

This chain uses TRBV18 with TRBJ1-1; a possible D gene is TRBD1 (6 bases). Germline V CDR1 and CDR2: KGHSH, LQKENI. CDR3 length: 12 residues. V was pared by 2 bases and J by 8 bases, with 9 bases between. The CDR3 protein is CASSPSDREAFF. In nucleotides, the CDR3 is TGTGCCAGCTCACCATCCGACAGGGAAGCTTTCTTT. The entire variable domain, with the rest obtained from reference TRBV18 and TRBJ1-1, is as follows: NAGVMQNPRHLVRRRGQEARLRCSPMKGHSHVYWYRQLPEEGLKFMVYLQKENIIDESGMPKERFSAEFPKEGPSILRIQQVVRGDSAAYFCASSPSDREAFFGQGTRLTVV.

CDR3 in amino acids: CASSGEGVKTEAFF. CDR3 sequence (DNA): TGTGCCAGCAGCGGGGAGGGGGTAAAGACTGAAGCTTTCTTT. The chain recombines TRBV9 with TRBJ1-1, with D possibly TRBD1 on 6 matching bases. This CDR3 region has 14 residues. V was pared by 3 bases and J by 5 bases, with 14 bases between. The germline V gene encodes CDR1 SGDLS and CDR2 YYNGEE.

V is TRBV2 and J is TRBJ2-7; no clear D. Trimming left V 3 bases short and J 0 bases short, with 3 bases between. Looked up from germline, CDR1 is SNHLY and CDR2 is FYNNEI. This CDR3 region has 12 residues. The CDR3 spells CASSDHSYEQYF. The CDR3 DNA reads TGTGCCAGCAGTGACCACTCCTACGAGCAGTACTTC.

The chain employs TRBV5-4 and TRBJ2-3, with 12 bases matching TRBD2. The germline V gene has CDR1 SGHNT and CDR2 YYREEE (reference sequence). The CDR3 spans 16 residues. Unmatched junction bases numbered 2, after V lost 0 bases and J lost 3 bases. This CDR3 is CASSLGLAGVTDTQYF. The CDR3 DNA sequence: TGTGCCAGCAGCTTGGGACTAGCGGGAGTTACAGATACGCAGTATTTT.

The rearrangement joins TRBV11-2 to TRBJ1-1; 7 nucleotides align to TRBD1. This CDR3 has 14 amino acids. V dropped 2 bases and J dropped 4; count of bases not matched to a gene: 4. The germline V gene has CDR1 SGHAT and CDR2 FQNNGV. CDR3 coding DNA: TGTGCCAGCAGCTTAACAGGGGTCCTCACTGAAGCTTTCTTT. The encoded protein is CASSLTGVLTEAFF.

CDR3 region: CASSQSNLADIYEQYF. The CDR3 DNA reads as TGCGCCAGCAGCCAAAGCAACCTAGCGGATATTTACGAGCAGTACTTC. The J gene is TRBJ2-7, the V gene TRBV4-1, with 7 bases fitting TRBD2. The CDR3 runs 16 residues. V lost 2 bases to trimming and J lost 4 bases; unmatched junction nucleotides: 11. Looked up from germline, CDR1 is MGHRA and CDR2 is YSYEKL.

This clone was observed a few times. The chain has TRBV10-1 and TRBJ1-5; unclear D gene. The V end was cut by 4 bases, the J end by 1 base, with 2 bases between. CDR1 is WNHNN, CDR2 SYGVQD, per germline (reference sequence). This CDR3 contains 12 residues. The CDR3 nucleotides read TGCGCCAGCAGTGCAAGCAATCAGCCCCAGCATTTT. Translation: CASSASNQPQHF.

The V and J genes are TRBV9 and TRBJ2-7; D possibly corresponds to TRBD1 (6 bases). The CDR3 covers 16 residues. Germline CDR1 and CDR2: SGDLS and YYNGEE. V shed 4 bases and J shed 3 bases, with 20 bases lying between them. CDR3 coding DNA: TGTGCCAGCAGCCCGCGGTTGGCAGGGGCATACTACGAGCAGTACTTC. Amino acid sequence: CASSPRLAGAYYEQYF.

This clone showed up just a few times. This CDR3 reads CASRFTGPSQQGSYNEQFF. In DNA, the CDR3 is TGTGCCAGCAGATTTACCGGGCCCTCTCAACAGGGCTCCTACAATGAGCAGTTCTTC. The J gene is TRBJ2-1, the V gene TRBV21-1; the table names TRBD1, a call not compared with the DNA. TRBV21-1 is described as a pseudogene. This CDR3 has 19 residues.

V and J are TRBV6-4 and TRBJ2-1, with 7 bases that match TRBD1. The germline V gene encodes CDR1 MRHNA and CDR2 SNTAGT. V trimming: 0 bases; J trimming: 10 bases; junction bases outside the gene matches: 3. The CDR3 has 13 residues. The CDR3 region is CASSDSEQGEQFF. The CDR3 DNA reads TGTGCCAGCAGTGACTCTGAACAGGGGGAGCAGTTCTTC.

The sample holds a few counts of this clone. This chain links TRBV29-1 with TRBJ2-5; 9 nucleotides align to TRBD1. The J segment lost 5 bases and the V segment lost 6 bases, leaving 10 bases of the junction unmatched. The germline CDR1 and CDR2 sequences are SQVTM and ANQGSEA. The CDR3 is 14 residues long. CDR3 nucleotide sequence: TGCAGCGTGGAAACAACAGGGGGCTACGAGACCCAGTACTTC. Translating it yields CSVETTGGYETQYF. Complete variable domain (other parts from reference TRBV29-1 and TRBJ2-5): SAVISQKPSRDICQRGTSLTIQCQVDSQVTMMFWYRQQPGQSLTLIATANQGSEATYESGFVIDKFPISRPNLTFSTLTVSNMSPEDSSIYLCSVETTGGYETQYFGPGTRLLVL.

The chain uses TRBV7-9 and TRBJ1-1; 10 nucleotides agree with TRBD1. This CDR3 is built from 17 residues. Losses at the gene ends were 5 bases for V and 7 bases for J; bases not matched to a gene: 16. Germline values: CDR1 SEHNR, CDR2 FQNEAQ (reference sequence). CDR3 nucleotides: TGTGCCAGCAGCCGGGTCAAGGCCGGGACAGGGGCTGGTGAAGCTTTCTTT. Residues: CASSRVKAGTGAGEAFF.

This sequence joins TRBV6-5 and TRBJ2-5, with D possibly matching TRBD1 (6 bases). The V gene lost 6 bases and the J gene lost 6 bases, with 17 bases spanning the gap. CDR1 is MNHEY and CDR2 is SVGAGI in the germline V gene. The CDR3 spans 14 residues. The CDR3 is CASRPEGTLKTQYF. The CDR3 nucleotides read TGTGCCAGCAGACCCGAGGGGACACTAAAGACCCAGTACTTC.

This rearrangement joins TRBV25-1 to TRBJ2-1; 8 bases fit TRBD2. The CDR3 length is 14 residues. V lost 4 bases, J lost 2 bases, and 1 base stayed unmatched. Germline V gives CDR1 MGHDK, CDR2 SYGVNS. Here the CDR3 reads CASSGRGAYNEQFF. As DNA, the CDR3 is TGTGCCAGCAGTGGGCGGGGGGCCTACAATGAGCAGTTCTTC. The full variable domain, its missing parts supplied by reference TRBV25-1 and TRBJ2-1, is EADIYQTPRYLVIGTGKKITLECSQTMGHDKMYWYQQDPGMELHLIHYSYGVNSTEKGDLSSESTVSRIRTEHFPLTLESARPSHTSQYLCASSGRGAYNEQFFGPGTRLTVL.

V is TRBV15 and J is TRBJ2-2, with D possibly matching TRBD1 (5 bases). There are 16 residues in the CDR3. V dropped 0 bases and J dropped 4 bases, with 12 bases sitting between them. The germline V gene encodes CDR1 LNHNV and CDR2 YYDKDF (reference sequence). CDR3 sequence reads: CATSRDEQVVTGELFF. The CDR3 DNA is TGTGCCACCAGCAGAGACGAACAGGTAGTCACCGGGGAGCTGTTTTTT.